The 28 T cell receptor beta chains given below trace back to one sample, sequenced in a study of CD8 T cells in ankylosing spondylitis. TCRdb reprocessed the 5' RACE reads via MiXCR and lists one record per CDR3 protein. Of 200,000 to 300,000 distinct CDR3 sequences listed, about 10% are singletons. Sequencing was done on a sample of blood, either unsorted or a sorted T cell fraction (not recorded which). These receptors all stem from a male donor with ankylosing spondylitis or in good health (not recorded which).

This clonotype came up many times. The chain links TRBV4-2 to TRBJ1-1; D perhaps matches TRBD1 (5 bases). Germline V gives CDR1 LGHNA, CDR2 YNFKEQ. The CDR3 extends over 16 amino acids. Between the trimmed V and J ends, which lost 0 bases and 1 base, there was a span of 12 bases. The CDR3: CASSQDLGASNTEAFF. DNA for the CDR3: TGTGCCAGCAGCCAAGATTTAGGGGCGTCGAACACTGAAGCTTTCTTT.

The rearrangement links TRBV5-6 to TRBJ2-4, with D perhaps TRBD1 or TRBD2 (5 bases each). The CDR3 loop spans 14 amino acids. V gave up 2 bases and J gave up 3 bases, with 9 bases separating them. Germline CDR1 is SGHDT and CDR2 is YYEEEE. The CDR3 DNA sequence: TGTGCCAGCAGCTTTGGGACCCTCAAAAACATTCAGTACTTC. Translation: CASSFGTLKNIQYF.

In this sample, this clonotype turned up many times. The J gene is TRBJ2-5, the V gene TRBV7-9; possible D gene TRBD1, 7 bases. V lost 4 bases to trimming and J lost 5 bases, with 14 bases between them. Germline V gene data show CDR1 as SEHNR and CDR2 as FQNEAQ (reference sequence). CDR3 length: 14 residues. CDR3 sequence (DNA): TGTGCCAGCAGCTCCAGGGGGGTGGATGAGACCCAGTACTTC. It is translated as CASSSRGVDETQYF.

Notes on this clonotype: One end of the junction varies from germline; a read error may be responsible. The V and J genes are TRBV7-9 and TRBJ2-1; 11 bases line up with TRBD2. The germline CDR1 and CDR2 sequences are SEHNR and FQNEAQ (reference sequence). This CDR3 region has 16 residues. CDR3 nucleotide sequence: TGTGCCATCAGCTCCTGGACTAGCGGGTTTGGGTCGGAGCAGTTCTTC. Its translation: CAISSWTSGFGSEQFF. Combining the CDR3 with reference TRBV7-9 and TRBJ2-1 gives the whole variable domain DTGVSQNPRHKITKRGQNVTFRCDPISEHNRLYWYRQTLGQGPEFLTYFQNEAQLEKSRLLSDRFSAERPKGSFSTLEIQRTEQGDSAMYLCAISSWTSGFGSEQFFGPGTRLTVL.

This clonotype has ten or more counts. The chain couples TRBV6-5 to TRBJ1-1; D is ambiguous. Deletions cut 2 bases from V and 1 base from J, with 11 bases between. Germline V CDR1 and CDR2: MNHEY, SVGAGI. The CDR3 spans 15 residues. CDR3 bases: TGTGCCAGCAGTTACGCGGCAGCTTCGAACACTGAAGCTTTCTTT. The encoded protein is CASSYAAASNTEAFF.

The V call is TRBV7-9, the J call TRBJ1-3, with no clear D. CDR3 length: 17 amino acids. Germline lookup yields CDR1 SEHNR and CDR2 FQNEAQ (reference sequence). Trimming pared 2 bases from V and 0 bases from J, leaving 14 bases between. The CDR3 loop is CASSLLVGSNSGNTIYF. The CDR3, as DNA: TGTGCCAGCAGCTTACTGGTCGGGTCCAACTCTGGAAACACCATATATTTT.

This clonotype was recorded at least ten times. This chain connects TRBV28 to TRBJ1-5; D is possibly TRBD1 (6 bases). The CDR3 covers 12 residues. CDR1 is MDHEN, CDR2 SYDVKM, per germline. Trimming pared 10 bases from V and 7 bases from J, leaving 14 bases between. CDR3 protein: CATRGVKQPQHF. CDR3 sequence (DNA): TGTGCCACCAGGGGAGTTAAACAGCCCCAGCATTTT.

This clonotype was picked up many times. This sequence joins TRBV12-5 and TRBJ2-2, with TRBD2 matching 12 bases. The CDR3 spans 16 residues. The J segment lost 4 bases and the V segment lost 11 bases, leaving 11 bases of the junction unmatched. Germline V lookup: CDR1 LGHNT, CDR2 FRNRAP. CDR3 in DNA: TGTGCTCAACTTAATCTAGCGGGAGGGTTCACCGGGGAGCTGTTTTTT. Translation: CAQLNLAGGFTGELFF.

This clonotype was detected many times. In nucleotides, the CDR3 is TGCGCCAGCAGCTCGACTAGCGGGGGGACATCCTACAATGAGCAGTTCTTC. Translating gives CASSSTSGGTSYNEQFF. The gene calls are TRBV5-1 and TRBJ2-1; 13 positions match TRBD2. There are 17 residues in the CDR3. Germline V gene lookup returns CDR1 SGHRS and CDR2 YFSETQ. With 3 bases clipped from V and 1 base from J, the junction kept 4 bases outside the gene matches.

This clonotype was seen at least ten times. This chain connects TRBV15 to TRBJ1-5; TRBD1 agrees at 9 bases. J lost 2 bases, V lost 5 bases, and 1 base had no gene match. Germline values: CDR1 LNHNV, CDR2 YYDKDF (reference sequence). This CDR3 has 14 amino acids. The CDR3, as DNA: TGTGCCACCAGCGACAGGGGGGGCAATCAGCCCCAGCATTTT. This encodes CATSDRGGNQPQHF. The full variable domain, completed using reference TRBV15 and TRBJ1-5, is DAMVIQNPRYQVTQFGKPVTLSCSQTLNHNVMYWYQQKSSQAPKLLFHYYDKDFNNEADTPDNFQSRRPNTSFCFLDIRSPGLGDTAMYLCATSDRGGNQPQHFGDGTRLSIL.

There are many counts of this clonotype. J is TRBJ2-4 and V is TRBV29-1, with D possibly matching TRBD2 (5 bases). The CDR3 is 11 residues long. The V gene's germline CDR1 is SQVTM and CDR2 ANQGSEA. V lost 5 bases, J lost 8 bases, and 10 bases lay in between. The CDR3 coding sequence is TGCAGCGTTTACCCCGGGGACATTCAGTACTTC. Translation: CSVYPGDIQYF. The variable domain in full, with the rest retrieved from reference TRBV29-1 and TRBJ2-4, is SAVISQKPSRDICQRGTSLTIQCQVDSQVTMMFWYRQQPGQSLTLIATANQGSEATYESGFVIDKFPISRPNLTFSTLTVSNMSPEDSSIYLCSVYPGDIQYFGAGTRLSVL.

This clonotype was counted a few times. The chain employs TRBV7-8 and TRBJ1-1; TRBD1 matches 8 bases. V shed 5 bases, J shed 6 bases, and the junction held 14 bases outside the gene matches. The CDR3 is made up of 16 amino acids. CDR1 and CDR2 from the germline V gene are SGHVS and FQNEAQ. The CDR3 reads CASSPRQGTRPSEAFF. In DNA, the CDR3 is TGTGCCAGCAGCCCACGACAGGGGACGCGCCCCTCTGAAGCTTTCTTT.

This clonotype was seen at least ten times. This chain uses TRBV5-1 with TRBJ2-1, with TRBD2 matching 11 bases. The CDR3 covers 15 residues. V was clipped by 1 base and J by 9 bases; unmatched bases: 6. Germline V lookup: CDR1 SGHRS, CDR2 YFSETQ. The CDR3 sequence: CASSLSELAGAEQFF. The CDR3 nucleotides are TGCGCCAGCAGCTTGAGCGAACTAGCGGGAGCTGAGCAGTTCTTC.

This clonotype appeared many times. This rearrangement joins TRBV10-3 to TRBJ2-7; 13 bases align to TRBD2. J gave up 5 bases and V 2 bases, and 12 bases lay outside the gene matches. This CDR3 is built from 18 residues. Germline V gene lookup returns CDR1 ENHRY and CDR2 SYGVKD. The CDR3 DNA sequence: TGTGCCATCAGTGAGAGGACTAGCGGGAGAGGTGTTGTAGACGAGCAGTACTTC. Translation gives CAISERTSGRGVVDEQYF.

This clonotype has at least ten counts. V and J are TRBV6-5 and TRBJ2-7; no definite D call. With 2 bases removed from V and 3 bases from J, the gap between germline ends came to 8 bases. The CDR3 loop spans 13 amino acids. Germline V lookup: CDR1 MNHEY, CDR2 SVGAGI. The CDR3 DNA reads as TGTGCCAGCAGTTACAAGACCGGCTACGAGCAGTACTTC. It translates to CASSYKTGYEQYF.

This clonotype was seen at least ten times. The CDR3 nucleotides read TGTGCCAGCAGTCAGCGGACAGGGGCGAACACCGGGGAGCTGTTTTTT. Its translation is CASSQRTGANTGELFF. V usage is TRBV6-1 and J usage is TRBJ2-2; TRBD1 matches 9 bases. CDR1 is MNHNS, CDR2 SASEGT, per germline. The V gene end was trimmed by 5 bases and the J gene end by 0 bases; junction bases not matched to a gene: 4. CDR3 size: 16 residues.

Many counts were recorded for this clonotype. The genes are TRBV7-2 and TRBJ2-5; D not resolved. The CDR3 loop spans 15 amino acids. Trimming cost V 0 bases and J 0 bases, with 8 bases left between them. Germline V gene data show CDR1 as SGHTA and CDR2 as FQGNSA. CDR3 protein: CASSLAGLDQETQYF. The CDR3 DNA reads TGTGCCAGCAGCTTAGCTGGGTTAGACCAAGAGACCCAGTACTTC.

This clonotype was found many times. This chain joins TRBV29-1 and TRBJ2-7, with 7 bases lining up with TRBD1. V gave up 4 bases and J gave up 5 bases; unmatched junction bases: 2. From germline, CDR1 is SQVTM and CDR2 ANQGSEA. CDR3 size: 11 residues. The CDR3 loop is CSVGDRDEQYF. CDR3 nucleotides: TGCAGCGTTGGTGACAGGGACGAGCAGTACTTC.

The sample holds many counts of this clonotype. The chain carries TRBV7-2 and TRBJ2-7; no definite D call. Germline V gives CDR1 SGHTA, CDR2 FQGNSA. V lost 3 bases and J 2 bases, leaving 8 bases between the germline ends. This CDR3 comprises 13 residues. The CDR3, as DNA: TGTGCCAGCAGCTTGGCGGATCCCTACGAGCAGTACTTC. Protein: CASSLADPYEQYF.

This clonotype was found a few times. The chain links TRBV7-2 to TRBJ2-7; 8 nucleotides align to TRBD2. This CDR3 is built from 16 residues. The junction had 6 bases not matched to a gene; V was cut back by 2 bases and J by 0 bases. Germline-derived CDR1 and CDR2 are SGHTA and FQGNSA. The chain's CDR3 is CASSLSRGGPSYEQYF. CDR3 nucleotides: TGTGCCAGCAGCTTAAGCCGCGGGGGGCCCTCCTACGAGCAGTACTTC.

The table lists this clonotype with many counts. The J gene is TRBJ1-5, the V gene TRBV20-1; D unresolved. The CDR3 is 14 residues long. The ends were cut back, 1 base at V and 2 bases at J, with 9 bases in the middle. Germline V gene sequence: CDR1 DFQATT, CDR2 SNEGSKA (reference sequence). The CDR3 DNA sequence: TGCAGTGCTAGAGTGCCCCGTGGCAATCAGCCCCAGCATTTT. Protein product: CSARVPRGNQPQHF.

This clonotype has just a few counts. This could be a read error, since a much larger clone is one nucleotide away. V is TRBV10-2 and J is TRBJ2-3; D is undetermined. The CDR3 length is 11 residues. Germline-derived CDR1 and CDR2 are WSHSY and SAAADI. The ends were cut back, 8 bases at V and 10 bases at J, with 13 bases in the middle. Here the CDR3 reads CASLSANSQYF. Here the CDR3 DNA reads TGCGCCAGCCTATCCGCAAACTCGCAGTATTTT.

The chain is built from TRBV4-1 and TRBJ2-1; D may be TRBD1 (5 bases). The CDR3 length is 16 residues. The V gene's germline CDR1 is MGHRA and CDR2 YSYEKL. V shed 0 bases and J shed 2 bases, with 11 bases lying between them. Written as DNA, the CDR3 is TGCGCCAGCAGCCAAGATGAAGGGGCTGCCTACAATGAGCAGTTCTTC. It is translated as CASSQDEGAAYNEQFF.

At least ten counts were recorded for this clonotype. The rearrangement uses TRBV20-1 and TRBJ2-7; 8 bases match TRBD1. Germline loops: CDR1 DFQATT, CDR2 SNEGSKA (reference sequence). The CDR3 spans 14 residues. V shed 6 bases and J 2 bases; nucleotides not matched to a gene: 9. The chain's CDR3 is CSANDRGFPYEQYF. The CDR3 DNA reads TGCAGTGCCAACGACAGGGGTTTCCCCTACGAGCAGTACTTC.

On this clonotype itself: At one end, the junction sequence differs from germline, possibly due to a read error. The rearrangement uses TRBV20-1 and TRBJ1-1; D is uncertain. The CDR3 is made up of 13 amino acids. Germline loops: CDR1 DFQATT, CDR2 SNEGSKA (reference sequence). The CDR3 nucleotides are TGCAGTGTTAGAGCTGGGGTCAACACTGAAGCTTTCTTT. This codes for CSVRAGVNTEAFF.

This clonotype came up many times. The V call is TRBV11-2, the J call TRBJ2-4; 10 nucleotides line up with TRBD2. The CDR3 length is 17 residues. Germline V gives CDR1 SGHAT, CDR2 FQNNGV. The V and J ends lost 5 bases and 6 bases, in that order; junction bases with no gene match: 13. CDR3 sequence reads: CASSPQGLAGALNIQYF. CDR3 DNA sequence: TGTGCCAGCAGCCCCCAAGGCCTAGCGGGGGCCCTAAACATTCAGTACTTC.

In its sample, this clonotype was seen many times. The J gene is TRBJ2-3, the V gene TRBV11-2; TRBD2 agrees at 11 bases. The CDR3 contains 15 residues. CDR1 and CDR2 (germline): SGHAT, FQNNGV. V dropped 6 bases and J dropped 4; count of bases not matched to a gene: 6. The CDR3 region has the DNA TGTGCCAGCAGTACCGGGACTAGCGGATCAGATACGCAGTATTTT. The encoded protein is CASSTGTSGSDTQYF.

This clonotype was found a few times. This rearrangement joins TRBV30 to TRBJ2-7; TRBD1 is a possible D gene (5 bases). Germline loops: CDR1 GTSNPN, CDR2 SVGIG (reference sequence). V lost 5 bases, J lost 3 bases, and 14 bases lay in between. There are 13 residues in the CDR3. CDR3 sequence (DNA): TGTGCCTGGGACCACAGGCAGAACTACGAGCAGTACTTC. It is translated as CAWDHRQNYEQYF.